These 2 T cell receptor beta chains share one sample of origin, sequenced in a study of blood T cell repertoires in COVID-19. The data were produced by immunoSEQ multiplex PCR, yet TCRdb's version contains in-frame clones alone and is incomplete. The data hold about 260,000 clones, with more than 75% observed a single time. The sample consisted of peripheral blood. Receptors originate from a woman aged 55-70 years with COVID-19, enrolled during active disease.

This sequence joins TRBV12-3 or TRBV12-4 and TRBJ2-2, with D uncertain. CDR3 size: 13 residues. The germline V and J ends were trimmed by 2 bases and 6 bases, with 7 bases remaining between them. The CDR3 sequence is CASSLTLAGELFF. CDR3 DNA sequence: TGTGCCAGCAGTTTAACCCTAGCCGGGGAGCTGTTTTTT.

In DNA, the CDR3 is TGTGCCAGCAGGATGACAGGGTCTCCCAACAATGAGCAGTTCTTC. Amino acid sequence: CASRMTGSPNNEQFF. The J gene is TRBJ2-1, the V gene TRBV6-5; TRBD1 matches 7 bases. The CDR3 extends over 15 amino acids. V lost 6 bases, J lost 5 bases, and 10 bases stayed unmatched. The germline V gene encodes CDR1 MNHEY and CDR2 SVGAGI.